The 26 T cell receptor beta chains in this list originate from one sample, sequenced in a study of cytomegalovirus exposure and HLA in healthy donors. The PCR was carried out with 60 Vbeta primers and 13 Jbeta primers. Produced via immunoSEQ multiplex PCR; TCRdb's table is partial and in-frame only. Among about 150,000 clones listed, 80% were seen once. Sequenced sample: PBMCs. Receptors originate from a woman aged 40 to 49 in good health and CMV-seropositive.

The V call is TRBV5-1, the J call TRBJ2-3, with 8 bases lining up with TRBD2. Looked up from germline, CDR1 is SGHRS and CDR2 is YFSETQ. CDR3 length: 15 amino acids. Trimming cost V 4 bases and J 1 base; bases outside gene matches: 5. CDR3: CASSRRRGGTDTQYF. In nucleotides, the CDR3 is TGCGCCAGCAGCCGAAGGCGGGGGGGCACAGATACGCAGTATTTT.

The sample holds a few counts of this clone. The CDR3 here is CATGTSVNYGELFF. The CDR3 region has the DNA TGTGCCACAGGGACTAGCGTAAACTACGGGGAGCTGTTTTTT. The V gene is TRBV19, the J gene TRBJ2-2; TRBD2 matches at 10 bases. Losses at the gene ends were 10 bases for V and 7 bases for J; bases not matched to a gene: 9. Germline-derived CDR1 and CDR2 are LNHDA and SQIVND (reference sequence). The CDR3 sequence is 14 residues long. Looking up the rest from reference TRBV19 and TRBJ2-2 gives the full variable domain: DGGITQSPKYLFRKEGQNVTLSCEQNLNHDAMYWYRQDPGQGLRLIYYSQIVNDFQKGDIAEGYSVSREKKESFPLTVTSAQKNPTAFYLCATGTSVNYGELFFGEGSRLTVL.

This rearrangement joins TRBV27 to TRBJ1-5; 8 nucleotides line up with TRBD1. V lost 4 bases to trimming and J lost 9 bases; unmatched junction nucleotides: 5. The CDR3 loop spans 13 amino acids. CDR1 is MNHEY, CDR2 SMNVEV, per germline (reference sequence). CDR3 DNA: TGTGCCAGCAGTTCAGGGGGCGCCGGGCCCCAGCATTTT. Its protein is CASSSGGAGPQHF.

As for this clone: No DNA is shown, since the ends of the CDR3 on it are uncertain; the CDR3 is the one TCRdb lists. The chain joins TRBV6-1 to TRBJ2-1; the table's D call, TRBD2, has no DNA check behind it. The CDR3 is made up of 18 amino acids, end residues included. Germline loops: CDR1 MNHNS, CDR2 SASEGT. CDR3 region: CASSEEGAWAGGTSVRFF.

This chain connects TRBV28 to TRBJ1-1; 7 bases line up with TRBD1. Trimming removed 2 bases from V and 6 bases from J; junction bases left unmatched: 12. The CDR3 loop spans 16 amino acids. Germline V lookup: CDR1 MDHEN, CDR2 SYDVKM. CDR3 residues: CASSLVQVTGASEAFF. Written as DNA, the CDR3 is TGTGCCAGCAGTTTAGTTCAGGTAACAGGGGCCTCTGAAGCTTTCTTT.

The CDR3 loop reads CASSKAGQGRYEQYF. The CDR3 region has the DNA TGTGCCAGCAGCAAAGCGGGGCAGGGGCGTTACGAGCAGTACTTC. V is TRBV21-1 and J is TRBJ2-7; the DNA was not compared with TRBD1, the D call given in the table. TRBV21-1 is assigned pseudogene status. The CDR3 contains 15 residues.

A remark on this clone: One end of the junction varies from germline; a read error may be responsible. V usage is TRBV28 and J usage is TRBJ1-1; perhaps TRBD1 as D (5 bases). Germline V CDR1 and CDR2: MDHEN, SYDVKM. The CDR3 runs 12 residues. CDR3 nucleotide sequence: TGTGCCACCCGGACACTGAAGACTGAAGCTTTCTTT. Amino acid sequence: CATRTLKTEAFF.

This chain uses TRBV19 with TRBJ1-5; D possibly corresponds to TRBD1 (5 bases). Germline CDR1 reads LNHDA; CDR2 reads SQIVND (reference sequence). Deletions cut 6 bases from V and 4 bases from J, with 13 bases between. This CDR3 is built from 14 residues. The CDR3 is CASSQTVSNQPQHF. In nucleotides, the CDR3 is TGTGCCAGTAGCCAGACAGTTAGTAATCAGCCCCAGCATTTT.

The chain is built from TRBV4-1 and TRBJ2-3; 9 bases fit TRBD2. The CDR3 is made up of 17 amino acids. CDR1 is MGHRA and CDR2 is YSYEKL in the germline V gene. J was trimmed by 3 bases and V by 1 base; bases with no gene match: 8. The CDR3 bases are TGCGCCAGCAGCCAAGTTCGCCTAGCGGGAAAGACAGATACGCAGTATTTT. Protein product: CASSQVRLAGKTDTQYF.

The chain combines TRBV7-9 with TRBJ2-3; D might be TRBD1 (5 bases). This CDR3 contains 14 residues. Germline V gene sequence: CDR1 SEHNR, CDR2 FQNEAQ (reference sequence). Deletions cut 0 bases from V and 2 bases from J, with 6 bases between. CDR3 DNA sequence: TGTGCCAGCAGCTTAGCAGGGGACACAGATACGCAGTATTTT. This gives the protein CASSLAGDTDTQYF.

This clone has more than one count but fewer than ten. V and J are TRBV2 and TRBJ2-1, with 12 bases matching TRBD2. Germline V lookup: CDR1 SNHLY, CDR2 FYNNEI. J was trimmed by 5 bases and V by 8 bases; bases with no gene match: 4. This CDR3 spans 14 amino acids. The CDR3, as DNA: TGTGCCAGCCAAGGACTAGCGGGACACAATGAGCAGTTCTTC. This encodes CASQGLAGHNEQFF.

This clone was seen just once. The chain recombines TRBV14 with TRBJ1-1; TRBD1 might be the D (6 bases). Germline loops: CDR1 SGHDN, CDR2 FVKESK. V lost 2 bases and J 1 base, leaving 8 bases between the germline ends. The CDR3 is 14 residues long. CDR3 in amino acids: CASSQRGGNTEAFF. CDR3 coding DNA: TGTGCCAGCAGCCAACGAGGGGGGAACACTGAAGCTTTCTTT.

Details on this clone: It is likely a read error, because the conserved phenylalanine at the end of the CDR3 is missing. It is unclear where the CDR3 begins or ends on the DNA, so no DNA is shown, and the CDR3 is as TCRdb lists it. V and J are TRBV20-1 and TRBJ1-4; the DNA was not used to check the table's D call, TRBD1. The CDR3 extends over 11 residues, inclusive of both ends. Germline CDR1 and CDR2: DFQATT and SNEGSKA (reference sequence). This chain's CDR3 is CSASKSGDPIL.

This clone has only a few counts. The DNA for the CDR3 is TGTGCCATCAGGACCCCCGGGACTAGCGGGAAAGATACGCAGTATTTT. It is translated as CAIRTPGTSGKDTQYF. The chain joins TRBV10-3 to TRBJ2-3, with TRBD2 identical over 13 bases. CDR3 length: 16 residues. J gave up 5 bases and V 6 bases, and 8 bases lay outside the gene matches. Germline V gene lookup returns CDR1 ENHRY and CDR2 SYGVKD.

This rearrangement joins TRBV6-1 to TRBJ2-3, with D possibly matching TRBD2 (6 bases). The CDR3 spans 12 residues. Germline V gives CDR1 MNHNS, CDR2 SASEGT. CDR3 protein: CATRGRTDTQYF. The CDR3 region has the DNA TGTGCGACCCGGGGGAGGACAGATACGCAGTATTTT.

The CDR3 sequence: CASSLFDGGLNYGYTF. The CDR3 nucleotides read TGTGCCAGCAGTTTATTCGACGGGGGGTTAAACTATGGCTACACCTTC. This chain connects TRBV28 to TRBJ1-2; TRBD1 might be the D (5 bases). V lost 1 base and J 2 bases, leaving 14 bases between the germline ends. Per the germline V gene, CDR1 is MDHEN and CDR2 is SYDVKM. The CDR3 totals 16 residues.

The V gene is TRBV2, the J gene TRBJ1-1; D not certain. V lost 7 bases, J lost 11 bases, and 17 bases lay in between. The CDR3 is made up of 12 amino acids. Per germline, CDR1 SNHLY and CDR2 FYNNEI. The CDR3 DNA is TGTGCCAGCACCCCCGGAGGGCGGGTTGCTTTCTTT. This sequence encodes CASTPGGRVAFF.

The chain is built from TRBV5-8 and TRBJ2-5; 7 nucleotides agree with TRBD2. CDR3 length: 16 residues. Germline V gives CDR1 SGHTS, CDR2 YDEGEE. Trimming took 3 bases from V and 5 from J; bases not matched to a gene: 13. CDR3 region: CASSSPNPAGVETQYF. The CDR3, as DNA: TGTGCCAGCAGCTCCCCCAACCCCGCGGGAGTGGAGACCCAGTACTTC.

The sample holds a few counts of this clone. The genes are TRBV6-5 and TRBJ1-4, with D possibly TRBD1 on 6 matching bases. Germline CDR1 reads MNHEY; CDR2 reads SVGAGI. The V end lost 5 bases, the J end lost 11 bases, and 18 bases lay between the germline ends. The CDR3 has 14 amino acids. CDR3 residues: CASSRTAYQDKLFF. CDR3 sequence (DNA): TGTGCCAGCAGTCGGACAGCCTACCAAGATAAACTGTTTTTT.

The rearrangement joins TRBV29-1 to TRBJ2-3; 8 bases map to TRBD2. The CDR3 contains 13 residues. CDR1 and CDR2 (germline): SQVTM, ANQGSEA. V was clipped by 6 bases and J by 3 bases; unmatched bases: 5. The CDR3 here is CSVGAGVTDTQYF. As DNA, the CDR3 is TGCAGCGTGGGAGCGGGAGTGACAGATACGCAGTATTTT.

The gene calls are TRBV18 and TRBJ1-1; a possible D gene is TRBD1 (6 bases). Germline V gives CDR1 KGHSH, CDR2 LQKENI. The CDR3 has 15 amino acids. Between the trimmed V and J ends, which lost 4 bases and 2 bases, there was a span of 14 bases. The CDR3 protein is CASSLSGALNTEAFF. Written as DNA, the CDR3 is TGTGCCAGCTCACTGTCAGGGGCCCTTAACACTGAAGCTTTCTTT.

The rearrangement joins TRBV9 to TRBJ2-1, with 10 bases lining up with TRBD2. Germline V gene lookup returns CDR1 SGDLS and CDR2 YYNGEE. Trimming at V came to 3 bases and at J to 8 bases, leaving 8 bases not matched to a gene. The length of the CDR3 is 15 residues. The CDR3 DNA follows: TGTGCCAGCAGCGCACCTAGCGGGAGAGGGGATGAGCAGTTCTTC. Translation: CASSAPSGRGDEQFF.

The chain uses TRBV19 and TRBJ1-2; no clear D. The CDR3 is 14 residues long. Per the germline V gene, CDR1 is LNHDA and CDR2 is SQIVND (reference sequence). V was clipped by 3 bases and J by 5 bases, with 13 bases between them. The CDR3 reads CASSMGSPLYGYTF. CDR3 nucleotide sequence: TGTGCCAGTAGTATGGGCAGCCCGTTATATGGCTACACCTTC.

The CDR3 loop reads CASSPTRRETQYF. Written as DNA, the CDR3 is TGTGCCAGCAGTCCGACAAGGCGCGAGACCCAGTACTTC. The V call is TRBV6-5, the J call TRBJ2-5; D is unclear. V was clipped by 5 bases and J by 5 bases, with 12 bases between them. Germline V gene data show CDR1 as MNHEY and CDR2 as SVGAGI. This CDR3 is 13 amino acids long.

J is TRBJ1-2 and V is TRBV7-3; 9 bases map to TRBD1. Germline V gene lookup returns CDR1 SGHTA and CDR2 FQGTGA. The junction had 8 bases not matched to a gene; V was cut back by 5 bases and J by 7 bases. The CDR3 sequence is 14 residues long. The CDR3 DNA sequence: TGTGCCAGCAGCCCGACGGGACAGGGAAGTGGCTACACCTTC. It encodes CASSPTGQGSGYTF.

CDR3 amino acids: CASSTQGRVTEAFF. The CDR3 coding sequence is TGTGCCAGCAGCACTCAGGGGCGGGTCACTGAAGCTTTCTTT. The V and J genes are TRBV7-2 and TRBJ1-1; D perhaps matches TRBD1 (6 bases). The CDR3 has 14 amino acids. Germline V gene lookup returns CDR1 SGHTA and CDR2 FQGNSA. Trimming removed 5 bases from V and 4 bases from J, with 14 bases in between.